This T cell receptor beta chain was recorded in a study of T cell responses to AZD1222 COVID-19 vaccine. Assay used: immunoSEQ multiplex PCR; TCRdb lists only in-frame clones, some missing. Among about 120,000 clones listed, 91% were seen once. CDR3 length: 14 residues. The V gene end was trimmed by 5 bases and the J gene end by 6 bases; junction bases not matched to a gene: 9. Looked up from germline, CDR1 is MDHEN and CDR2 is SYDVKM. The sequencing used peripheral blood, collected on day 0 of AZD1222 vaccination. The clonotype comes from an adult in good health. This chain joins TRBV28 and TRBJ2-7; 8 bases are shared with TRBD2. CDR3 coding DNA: TGTGCCAGCAGTCTAAGGACTAGCCCTACCGAGCAGTACTTC. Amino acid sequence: CASSLRTSPTEQYF. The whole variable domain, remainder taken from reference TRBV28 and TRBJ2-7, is DVKVTQSSRYLVKRTGEKVFLECVQDMDHENMFWYRQDPGLGLRLIYFSYDVKMKEKGDIPEGYSVSREKKERFSLILESASTNQTSMYLCASSLRTSPTEQYFGPGTRLTVT.